This T cell receptor (beta chain) is drawn from a study of tumour-infiltrating T cells in Burkitt lymphoma (dated by TCRdb to 2020 to 2022). Study-level background: Clinical outcome was correlated with TCR repertoire data, and overall and progression-free survival were found to be predicted by productive clonality independently of established prognosticators, including age at diagnosis.

Libraries were made using the immunoSEQ multiplex PCR assay. Not all clones reach the TCRdb copy of this immuneACCESS table, which keeps in-frame sequences only. Checked studies attribute under half of the gap to unresolved V genes and leave the rest unexplained. This sample lists 5,000 to 6,500 clones; over 9% were detected once. 2.5% of the sample is held by the ten biggest clonotypes. This clone was observed a few times. What this receptor recognizes is not known. No much larger clonotype is one base removed from it; base qualities were not supplied. CDR1 and CDR2, looked up from the germline V gene, are MNHEY and SVGAGI. The CDR3 contains 16 residues, cysteine and phenylalanine counted. Only the CDR3 DNA stays, 48 bases, in frame from base 1. The V end loses 0 bases and the J end loses 0 bases, and a stretch of 9 bases separates them.

The receptor was isolated from a human donor with diffuse large B-cell lymphoma. Sequencing was carried out using tumor tissue. The rearranged chain carries TRBV6-5 and TRBJ2-4, with the D segment identity uncertain. In nucleotide form, the sequence is TGTGCCAGCAGTTACTCGAAAGTACTAGCCAAAAACATTCAGTACTTC. The encoded protein is CASSYSKVLAKNIQYF.